This record concerns one T cell receptor beta chain sequence. The antigen remains unidentified. These data originate in a study of response to subunit inactivated influenza vaccine. Study-wide points: Authors suggested few new T cells are recruited by each seasonal influenza vaccination.

In TCRdb, the RT-PCR reads were re-called with MiXCR into one record per CDR3 protein. The sample lists some 600,000 distinct CDR3 sequences; less than 15% were seen once. Germline CDR1 and CDR2: DFQATT and SNEGSKA (reference sequence). V was pared by 0 bases and J by 4 bases, with 15 bases between. The CDR3 covers 16 residues. This sequence originates from a man between 45 and 60 years old who received an inactivated influenza vaccine. The sequenced sample was PBMCs from blood, obtained 14 to 15 days before vaccination. The rearrangement links TRBV20-1 to TRBJ2-2; D unresolved. The CDR3 spells CSAREGGAPGTGELFF. Here the CDR3 DNA reads TGCAGTGCTAGAGAGGGTGGCGCGCCGGGCACCGGGGAGCTGTTTTTT.